The 28 T cell receptor beta chains presented below share a single source sample, sequenced in a study of T cell responses to AZD1222 COVID-19 vaccine. TCRdb keeps only in-frame clones here, not all; method: immunoSEQ multiplex PCR. The repertoire has roughly 180,000 clones, roughly 94% of them found once; the top ten carry approximately 0.6%. Source: peripheral blood, taken on day 0 of AZD1222 vaccination. These receptors all stem from an adult in good health.

The rearrangement uses TRBV6-6 and TRBJ2-2; D is perhaps TRBD1 or TRBD2 (5 bases each). Trimming took off 2 bases at V and 5 bases at J, with 15 bases between the two ends. Looked up from germline, CDR1 is MNHNY and CDR2 is SVGAGI (reference sequence). The length of the CDR3 is 16 residues. The CDR3 here is CASSYRGRLYTGELFF. The CDR3 bases are TGTGCCAGCAGTTACCGGGGCAGACTTTATACCGGGGAGCTGTTTTTT.

This clone was observed a few times. The CDR3 reads CASSPRTGGIYSNQPQHF. CDR3 DNA: TGTGCCAGCAGCCCAAGGACAGGGGGGATCTATAGCAATCAGCCCCAGCATTTT. The V and J genes are TRBV2 and TRBJ1-5; 10 bases fit TRBD1. The V gene's germline CDR1 is SNHLY and CDR2 FYNNEI. J lost 0 bases, V lost 6 bases, and 11 bases had no gene match. The CDR3 is 18 residues long.

This rearrangement joins TRBV28 to TRBJ2-5; TRBD2 matches at 7 bases. Germline V gene sequence: CDR1 MDHEN, CDR2 SYDVKM. J was trimmed by 5 bases and V by 8 bases; bases with no gene match: 26. The CDR3 contains 19 residues. For the CDR3, the DNA is TGTGCCAGCTCACCGGGGAGCCAGGGCCCGGGAGGCCGGTATGAGACCCAGTACTTC. This codes for CASSPGSQGPGGRYETQYF.

This chain joins TRBV5-1 and TRBJ1-4, with a tentative D call TRBD1 (5 bases). V was shortened by 4 bases and J by 6 bases, with 13 bases between the two germline ends. CDR1 and CDR2 from the germline V gene are SGHRS and YFSETQ. This CDR3 contains 14 residues. CDR3 amino acids: CASSGQLGDEKLFF. CDR3 sequence (DNA): TGCGCCAGCAGCGGACAACTGGGGGATGAAAAACTGTTTTTT.

The V call is TRBV3-1 (or the pseudogene TRBV3-2), the J call TRBJ1-4; TRBD1 is a possible D gene (5 bases). V lost 2 bases, J lost 10 bases, and 14 bases lay in between. CDR3 size: 14 residues. Germline CDR1 is LGHDT and CDR2 is YNNKEL (reference sequence). CDR3 protein: CASSQRGTEGKLFF. The CDR3 bases are TGTGCCAGCAGCCAACGGGGCACCGAAGGAAAACTGTTTTTT.

The chain combines TRBV5-5 with TRBJ2-2, with 7 bases matching TRBD2. Germline CDR1 and CDR2: SGHKS and YYEKEE (reference sequence). The CDR3 consists of 15 residues. The J segment lost 0 bases and the V segment lost 2 bases, leaving 1 base of the junction unmatched. CDR3 bases: TGTGCCAGCAGCTTCGGGACTACGAACACCGGGGAGCTGTTTTTT. This sequence encodes CASSFGTTNTGELFF.

This clone has just one count. The chain links TRBV7-9 to TRBJ2-1, with 10 bases matching TRBD2. This CDR3 has 15 residues. CDR1 and CDR2 (germline): SEHNR, FQNEAQ (reference sequence). Unmatched junction bases numbered 7, after V lost 7 bases and J lost 4 bases. Here the CDR3 DNA reads TGTGCCAGCACCCCGCCTAGCGGGGGTTACAATGAGCAGTTCTTC. Protein product: CASTPPSGGYNEQFF.

Only one count was recorded for this clone. This chain joins TRBV27 and TRBJ2-1; no firm D call. This CDR3 is built from 13 residues. V was trimmed by 4 bases and J by 5 bases, leaving 9 bases between them. CDR1 is MNHEY, CDR2 SMNVEV, per germline (reference sequence). The CDR3 reads CASSSSLDNEQFF. The CDR3 nucleotides read TGTGCCAGCAGTTCCTCTCTGGACAATGAGCAGTTCTTC.

This chain links TRBV7-9 with TRBJ2-6; perhaps TRBD1 as D (5 bases). V lost 6 bases and J lost 4, with 22 bases in between. From germline, CDR1 is SEHNR and CDR2 FQNEAQ (reference sequence). The CDR3 runs to 18 residues. The CDR3 spells CASRGSGARSSGANVLTF. Written as DNA, the CDR3 is TGTGCCAGCAGAGGTAGTGGGGCCCGGTCCTCCGGGGCCAACGTCCTGACTTTC.

The chain couples TRBV5-8 to TRBJ1-1; 9 bases map to TRBD1. With 4 bases clipped from V and 0 bases from J, the junction kept 4 bases outside the gene matches. The CDR3 covers 15 residues. Germline CDR1 and CDR2: SGHTS and YDEGEE. As DNA, the CDR3 is TGTGCCAGCAGCCTAGGACAGGGGTTGAACACTGAAGCTTTCTTT. It specifies CASSLGQGLNTEAFF.

The chain recombines TRBV27 with TRBJ1-2, with 10 bases aligning to TRBD1. The CDR3 has 14 amino acids. In germline, CDR1 is MNHEY, CDR2 SMNVEV (reference sequence). With V trimmed by 3 bases and J by 7 bases, 5 bases remained unmatched. Written as DNA, the CDR3 is TGTGCCAGCAGTTTCGGACAGGGGGGTAGTGGCTACACCTTC. This sequence encodes CASSFGQGGSGYTF.

This chain connects TRBV9 to TRBJ2-5; D may be TRBD1 (5 bases). V was trimmed by 0 bases and J by 6 bases, leaving 12 bases between them. The CDR3 length is 14 residues. Germline V gene data show CDR1 as SGDLS and CDR2 as YYNGEE. This chain's CDR3 is CASSVAPQGQTQYF. The CDR3 DNA sequence: TGTGCCAGCAGCGTAGCTCCGCAGGGCCAGACCCAGTACTTC.

V and J are TRBV21-1 and TRBJ1-1; TRBD1 is the table's D call and was not checked against the DNA. TRBV21-1 is shown as a pseudogene. The CDR3 contains 16 residues. This CDR3 is CASSNSGTGNGTEAFF. CDR3 bases: TGTGCCAGCAGCAACTCCGGGACAGGGAATGGGACTGAAGCTTTCTTT.

This clone was observed a single time. The CDR3, as DNA: TGTGCCAGCAGCTTGAACGGGTACGAGCAGTACTTC. Translating it yields CASSLNGYEQYF. The chain joins TRBV5-6 to TRBJ2-7, with D uncertain. This CDR3 is 12 amino acids long. The germline CDR1 and CDR2 sequences are SGHDT and YYEEEE. The germline V and J ends were trimmed by 1 base and 4 bases, with 6 bases remaining between them.

The chain uses TRBV4-1 and TRBJ1-3, with 8 nucleotides matching TRBD1. The CDR3 has 14 amino acids. V gave up 4 bases and J gave up 4 bases; unmatched junction bases: 3. Germline lookup yields CDR1 MGHRA and CDR2 YSYEKL. Written as DNA, the CDR3 is TGCGCCAGCAGCCCCTGGACAGGGGGAAACACCATATATTTT. Translated: CASSPWTGGNTIYF.

This clone has only a few counts. This sequence joins TRBV10-1 and TRBJ2-7; D gene uncertain. Trimming stripped 3 bases from V and 7 bases from J, with 10 bases between. The germline V gene has CDR1 WNHNN and CDR2 SYGVQD (reference sequence). This CDR3 has 12 residues. The CDR3: CASSDPPGEQYF. CDR3 sequence (DNA): TGCGCCAGCAGTGACCCCCCCGGGGAGCAGTACTTC.

The chain joins TRBV27 to TRBJ2-6; no firm D call. Trimming took off 0 bases at V and 0 bases at J, with 9 bases between the two ends. Germline V gene data show CDR1 as MNHEY and CDR2 as SMNVEV (reference sequence). The CDR3 is 17 amino acids. The CDR3, as DNA: TGTGCCAGCAGTTTATCGATGTTTAGCTCTGGGGCCAACGTCCTGACTTTC. Translated: CASSLSMFSSGANVLTF.

J is TRBJ1-2 and V is TRBV5-1; D is perhaps TRBD1 (5 bases). Trimming took off 2 bases at V and 8 bases at J, with 22 bases between the two ends. The CDR3 has 16 residues. CDR1 and CDR2 from the germline V gene are SGHRS and YFSETQ. The CDR3 coding sequence is TGCGCCAGCAGCTTTCCCCAGGGTGGCGCAAACTGGGGCTACACCTTC. As protein: CASSFPQGGANWGYTF.

The rearrangement uses TRBV19 and TRBJ2-1; the D call may be TRBD1 or TRBD2 (5 bases each). V was cut by 6 bases and J by 5 bases, with 11 bases left in between. The length of the CDR3 is 13 residues. The germline V gene encodes CDR1 LNHDA and CDR2 SQIVND (reference sequence). The CDR3 nucleotides are TGTGCCAGTAGACGGGACGGCAACAATGAGCAGTTCTTC. It codes for CASRRDGNNEQFF.

V is TRBV5-5 and J is TRBJ2-5, with 7 bases aligning to TRBD2. The germline V gene encodes CDR1 SGHKS and CDR2 YYEKEE (reference sequence). This CDR3 has 14 residues. With V trimmed by 8 bases and J by 3 bases, 10 bases remained unmatched. Here the CDR3 reads CASGVRGLKETQYF. CDR3 nucleotide sequence: TGTGCCAGTGGGGTTCGGGGACTAAAAGAGACCCAGTACTTC. The full variable domain, completed using reference TRBV5-5 and TRBJ2-5, is DAGVTQSPTHLIKTRGQQVTLRCSPISGHKSVSWYQQVLGQGPQFIFQYYEKEERGRGNFPDRFSARQFPNYSSELNVNALLLGDSALYLCASGVRGLKETQYFGPGTRLLVL.

Comments on this clone: At one of its ends the junction is not consistent with the germline gene, which may arise from a read error. V usage is TRBV29-1 and J usage is TRBJ2-7, with D tentatively TRBD2 (5 bases). Germline-derived CDR1 and CDR2 are SQVTM and ANQGSEA. The CDR3 has 12 amino acids. For the CDR3, the DNA is TGCAGCGTTGAAAGTTGGAGGAAAGGACTCGACTTC. Translated, it gives CSVESWRKGLDF.

V usage is TRBV19 and J usage is TRBJ1-5, with D unresolved. The V and J ends lost 5 bases and 3 bases respectively, with 14 bases between them. Looked up from germline, CDR1 is LNHDA and CDR2 is SQIVND (reference sequence). CDR3 length: 15 residues. CDR3 sequence (DNA): TGTGCCAGTAGTGGTTCGGCAGAACCCAATCAGCCCCAGCATTTT. This sequence encodes CASSGSAEPNQPQHF.

CDR3 sequence reads: CASSRKAEAFYNEQFF. In DNA form, the CDR3 reads TGTGCCAGTAGTCGCAAAGCCGAAGCTTTCTACAATGAGCAGTTCTTC. The chain combines TRBV19 with TRBJ2-1; no firm D call. The germline V and J ends were trimmed by 5 bases and 3 bases, with 17 bases remaining between them. This CDR3 is 16 amino acids long. Germline V gene sequence: CDR1 LNHDA, CDR2 SQIVND (reference sequence).

This rearrangement joins TRBV25-1 to TRBJ1-5; TRBD1 matches at 7 bases. V was clipped by 8 bases and J by 4 bases; unmatched bases: 5. This CDR3 has 13 residues. Germline values: CDR1 MGHDK, CDR2 SYGVNS. The CDR3 reads CASSGTANQPQHF. As DNA, the CDR3 is TGTGCCAGCTCCGGGACAGCAAATCAGCCCCAGCATTTT.

The J gene is TRBJ1-5, the V gene TRBV2; D is possibly TRBD1 (5 bases). V lost 9 bases to trimming and J lost 5 bases, with 23 bases between them. The V gene's germline CDR1 is SNHLY and CDR2 FYNNEI. This CDR3 comprises 16 residues. CDR3 bases: TGTGCCAGTAAAGAGGGGCGGAGCAGCGGGTATCAGCCCCAGCATTTT. This translates into CASKEGRSSGYQPQHF.

The chain is built from TRBV5-5 and TRBJ1-2; a possible D gene is TRBD1 (6 bases). Germline V gene sequence: CDR1 SGHKS, CDR2 YYEKEE (reference sequence). This CDR3 is 14 amino acids long. Trimming shortened V by 7 bases and J by 2 bases, and 15 bases separated the two germline ends. CDR3 nucleotides: TGTGCCAGCTCGGCCTACAGGGAGAACTATGGCTACACCTTC. Amino acid sequence: CASSAYRENYGYTF. The whole variable domain, remainder taken from reference TRBV5-5 and TRBJ1-2, is DAGVTQSPTHLIKTRGQQVTLRCSPISGHKSVSWYQQVLGQGPQFIFQYYEKEERGRGNFPDRFSARQFPNYSSELNVNALLLGDSALYLCASSAYRENYGYTFGSGTRLTVV.

This clone was detected once. The chain combines TRBV3-1 (or the pseudogene TRBV3-2) with TRBJ2-7, with no clear D. The CDR3 sequence is 12 residues long. CDR1 LGHDT and CDR2 YNNKEL come from the germline V gene (reference sequence). Trimming left V 1 base short and J 3 bases short, with 4 bases between. The CDR3, as DNA: TGTGCCAGCAGCCAAGTCCGCTACGAGCAGTACTTC. This codes for CASSQVRYEQYF.

This clone was found a few times. The chain recombines TRBV9 with TRBJ1-2; D is possibly TRBD1 (6 bases). Germline-derived CDR1 and CDR2 are SGDLS and YYNGEE. The CDR3 is 15 amino acids. V was shortened by 3 bases and J by 2 bases, with 14 bases between the two germline ends. DNA for the CDR3: TGTGCCAGCAGCGGAAGCCCAGGGGCCAACTATGGCTACACCTTC. As protein: CASSGSPGANYGYTF.